This T cell receptor beta chain was captured by sequencing in a study of blood T cell repertoires in COVID-19. The CDR3 spans 17 residues. Germline trimming cut 5 bases from V and 6 bases from J; bases unmatched to any gene: 10. Germline CDR1 SGHVS, CDR2 FQNEAQ. Assay: immunoSEQ multiplex PCR; the TCRdb copy retains only in-frame clones and omits some. Among about 74,000 clones listed, about 88% were seen once. The chain employs TRBV7-8 and TRBJ2-2; 12 bases line up with TRBD2. Sequenced input: peripheral blood. The source of this sequence is a man aged 65-85 years with active or convalescent COVID-19. The CDR3 nucleotides are TGTGCCAGCAGCGGATCTAGCGGGAGGGCCAAGGCCGGGGAGCTGTTTTTT. Translated: CASSGSSGRAKAGELFF.